This T cell receptor beta chain was sequenced for a study of early T cells in non-severe SARS-CoV-2 infection. At the level of the study: With bulk RNA from unsorted whole blood as input, sequencing yielded unpaired chains. Findings and caveats of the study: Clonotype matching in VDJdb favored anti-spike CD8 responses and did not capture private and CD4 specificities.

Each cDNA molecule carried a unique molecular identifier. TCRdb independently ran MiXCR on the 5' RACE reads; one entry per CDR3 protein. The sample carries some 75,000 distinct CDR3 sequences, approximately 14% recorded once. In its sample, this clonotype was seen a few times. What it recognizes is unknown. The germline gives CDR1 DFQATT, CDR2 SNEGSKA (reference sequence). This CDR3 region has 12 residues. Trimming pared 0 bases from V and 9 bases from J, leaving 11 bases between. The specimen was whole blood. This receptor was identified in an adult who was a healthcare worker with PCR-confirmed SARS-CoV-2 infection or an uninfected control (not recorded which). The chain employs TRBV20-1 and TRBJ1-2; no firm D call. The CDR3 loop reads CSARDGPERYTF. The DNA for the CDR3 is TGCAGTGCTAGAGATGGGCCTGAACGCTACACCTTC.